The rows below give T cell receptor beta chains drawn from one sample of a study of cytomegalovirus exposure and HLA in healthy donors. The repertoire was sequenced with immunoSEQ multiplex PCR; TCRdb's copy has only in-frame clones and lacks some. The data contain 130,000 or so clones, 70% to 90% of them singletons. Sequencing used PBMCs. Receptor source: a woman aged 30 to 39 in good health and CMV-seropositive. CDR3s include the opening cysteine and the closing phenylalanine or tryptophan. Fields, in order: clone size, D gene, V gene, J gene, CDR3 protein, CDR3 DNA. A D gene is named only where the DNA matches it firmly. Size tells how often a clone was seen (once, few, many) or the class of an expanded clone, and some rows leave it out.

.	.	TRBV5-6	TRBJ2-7	CASSSQGQVYEQYF	TGTGCCAGCAGCTCTCAGGGTCAGGTCTACGAGCAGTACTTC
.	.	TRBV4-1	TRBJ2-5	CASSQEGRGETQYF	TGCGCCAGCAGCCAAGAAGGCCGGGGAGAGACCCAGTACTTC
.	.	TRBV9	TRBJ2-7	CASSVDYSLYEQYF	TGTGCCAGCAGCGTAGACTACTCCCTCTACGAGCAGTACTTC
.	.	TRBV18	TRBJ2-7	CASSPPLGRWYF	TGTGCCAGCTCACCACCACTAGGCCGTTGGTACTTC
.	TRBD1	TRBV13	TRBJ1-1	CASSPGQGIGTEAFF	TGTGCCAGCAGCCCGGGACAGGGGATTGGAACTGAAGCTTTCTTT
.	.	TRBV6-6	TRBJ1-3	CASRPPTGNTIYF	TGTGCCAGCAGACCACCTACGGGAAACACCATATATTTT
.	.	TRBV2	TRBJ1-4	CASRASSEKLFF	TGTGCCAGCAGGGCCAGTAGCGAAAAACTGTTTTTT
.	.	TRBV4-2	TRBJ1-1	CASSQASGTEAFF	TGTGCCAGCAGCCAAGCCAGTGGCACTGAAGCTTTCTTT
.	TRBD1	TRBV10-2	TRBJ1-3	CASSESGTANTIYF	TGCGCCAGCAGTGAGTCCGGGACAGCCAACACCATATATTTT
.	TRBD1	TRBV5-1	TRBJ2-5	CASSLTGQGSGETQYF	TGCGCCAGCAGCTTGACCGGACAGGGTTCAGGAGAGACCCAGTACTTC
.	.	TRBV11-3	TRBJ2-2	CASSSGLANTGELFF	TGTGCCAGCAGCTCAGGGCTCGCGAACACCGGGGAGCTGTTTTTT
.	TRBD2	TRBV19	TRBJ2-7	CASSIAASGSYEQYF	TGTGCCAGTAGTATAGCGGCTAGCGGCTCCTACGAGCAGTACTTC
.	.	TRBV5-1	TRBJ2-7	CASSPPSGTPYEQYF	TGCGCCAGCAGCCCACCGTCCGGGACACCCTACGAGCAGTACTTC
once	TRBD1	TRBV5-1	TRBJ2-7	CASSGGQGLYEQYF	TGCGCCAGCAGCGGGGGACAGGGTCTTTACGAGCAGTACTTC
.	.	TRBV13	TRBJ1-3	CASKVGLQNTIYF	TGTGCCAGCAAGGTGGGGCTTCAAAACACCATATATTTT
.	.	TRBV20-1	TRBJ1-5	CSAKGIQPQHF	TGCAGTGCTAAGGGGATCCAGCCCCAGCATTTT
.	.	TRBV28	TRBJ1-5	CASSLNQPQHF	TGTGCCAGCAGTCTCAATCAGCCCCAGCATTTT
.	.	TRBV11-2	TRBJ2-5	CASSIGGSGQTQYF	TGTGCCAGCTCGATCGGGGGTTCTGGGCAGACCCAGTACTTC
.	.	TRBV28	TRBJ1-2	CASFIGEGIEGYTF	TGTGCCAGCTTTATAGGGGAGGGGATAGAAGGCTACACCTTC
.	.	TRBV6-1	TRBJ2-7	CASSEAWGGLSYEQYF	TGTGCCAGCAGTGAAGCCTGGGGGGGGCTATCCTACGAGCAGTACTTC
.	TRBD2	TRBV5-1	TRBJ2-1	CASSSSGVAGYNEQFF	TGCGCCAGCAGCTCCTCAGGGGTAGCGGGGTACAATGAGCAGTTCTTC
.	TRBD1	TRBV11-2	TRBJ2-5	CASSIQGRETQYF	TGTGCCAGCAGCATACAGGGGAGAGAGACCCAGTACTTC
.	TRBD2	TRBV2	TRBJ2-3	CASKTSASTDTQYF	TGTGCCAGCAAGACTAGCGCTAGCACAGATACGCAGTATTTT
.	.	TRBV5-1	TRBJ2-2	CASSLEGDTGELFF	TGCGCCAGCAGCTTGGAAGGGGACACCGGGGAGCTGTTTTTT
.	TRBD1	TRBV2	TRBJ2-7	CASRETGRLHEQYF	TGTGCCAGCAGAGAGACAGGGCGTCTACACGAGCAGTACTTC
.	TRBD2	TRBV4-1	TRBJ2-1	CASSQEIAGPHNEQFF	TGCGCCAGCAGCCAGGAAATAGCGGGGCCACACAATGAGCAGTTCTTC
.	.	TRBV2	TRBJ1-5	CASTELGQPQHF	TGTGCCAGCACGGAGTTGGGTCAGCCCCAGCATTTT
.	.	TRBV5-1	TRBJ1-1	CASSLSEKNTEAFF	TGCGCCAGCAGCTTGTCCGAGAAGAACACTGAAGCTTTCTTT
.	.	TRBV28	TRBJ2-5	CASSLDSPCVKYF	TGTGCCAGCAGTTTAGATTCACCGTGCGTCAAGTACTTC
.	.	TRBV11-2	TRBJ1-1	CASSAPGGWSTEAFF	TGTGCCAGCAGCGCCCCGGGGGGTTGGAGCACTGAAGCTTTCTTT
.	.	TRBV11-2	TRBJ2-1	CASSLGRVNEQFF	TGTGCCAGCAGCTTAGGTAGAGTCAATGAGCAGTTCTTC
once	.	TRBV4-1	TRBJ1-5	CASSQGTLIRGTVINQPQHF	TGCGCCAGCAGCCAAGGAACCCTAATCAGAGGTACGGTCATCAATCAGCCCCAGCATTTT
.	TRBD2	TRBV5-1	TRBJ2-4	CASSEQRGGRGINIQYF	TGCGCCAGCAGCGAACAGCGGGGGGGCCGAGGTATAAACATTCAGTACTTC
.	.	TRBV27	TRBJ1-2	CASSLGSGAYGYTF	TGTGCCAGCAGTTTAGGTTCAGGGGCCTATGGCTACACCTTC
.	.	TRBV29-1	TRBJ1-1	CSVDRGSGTEAFF	TGCAGCGTTGATAGGGGGTCGGGCACTGAAGCTTTCTTT
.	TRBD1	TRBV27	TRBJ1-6	CASSLLWGGTGGNSPLHF	TGTGCCAGCAGTTTATTATGGGGGGGGACAGGTGGGAATTCACCCCTCCACTTT
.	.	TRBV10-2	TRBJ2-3	CASSALTADTQYF	TGCGCCAGCAGTGCTTTGACTGCGGATACGCAGTATTTT
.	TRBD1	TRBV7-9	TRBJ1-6	CASSLGQGVGNSPLHF	TGTGCCAGCAGCTTAGGACAGGGGGTCGGCAATTCACCCCTCCACTTT
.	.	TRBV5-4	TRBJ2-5	CASSLGRGLSETQYF	TGTGCCAGCAGCTTGGGCAGGGGCCTTTCGGAGACCCAGTACTTC
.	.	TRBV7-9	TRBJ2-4	CASSHTRNIQYF	TGTGCCAGCAGCCATACTAGAAACATTCAGTACTTC
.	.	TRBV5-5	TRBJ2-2	CASSPGQRRSGELFF	TGTGCCAGCAGCCCGGGACAACGGAGGTCCGGGGAGCTGTTTTTT
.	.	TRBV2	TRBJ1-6	CASSERTQGNSPLHF	TGTGCCAGCAGTGAACGGACCCAGGGTAATTCACCCCTCCACTTT
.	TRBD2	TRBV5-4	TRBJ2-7	CASSPTSGYTYEQYF	TGTGCCAGCAGCCCGACTAGCGGATACACCTACGAGCAGTACTTC
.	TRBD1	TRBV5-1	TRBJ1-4	CASSRDSSNEKLFF	TGCGCCAGCAGCCGGGACAGCAGTAATGAAAAACTGTTTTTT
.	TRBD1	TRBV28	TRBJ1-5	CASRGQGGRQPQHF	TGTGCCAGCAGGGGACAGGGAGGCCGCCAGCCCCAGCATTTT